Shown below are 20 T cell receptor beta chains from a single sample sequenced in a study of T cells in Graves' hyperthyroidism and ophthalmopathy. Amplification of TCR beta CDR3 regions was performed using RNA transcripts as template. RT-PCR in the first round (using the HTBI primer set) targeted the TCR CDR3. TCRdb reprocessed the multiplex PCR reads via MiXCR and lists one record per CDR3 protein. Here the sample spans some 510,000 distinct CDR3 sequences, around 21% being singletons. The sequencing sample was made of blood. The receptors here all came from a man aged 18 to 30 with Graves' hyperthyroidism.

This clonotype was seen only a few times. This chain connects TRBV4-1 to TRBJ1-5, with D maybe TRBD1 (5 bases). Germline CDR1 is MGHRA and CDR2 is YSYEKL. This CDR3 is 17 amino acids long. Trimming pared 3 bases from V and 3 bases from J, leaving 18 bases between. CDR3 in DNA: TGCGCCAGCAGCCAGTTCGTGCAGGGAAAAAACAATCAGCCCCAGCATTTT. It is translated as CASSQFVQGKNNQPQHF.

V usage is TRBV12-3 or TRBV12-4 and J usage is TRBJ1-2, with 8 bases fitting TRBD1. The junction had 9 bases not matched to a gene; V was cut back by 7 bases and J by 8 bases. CDR3 length: 13 amino acids. The chain's CDR3 is CASTLWTGQGYTF. The DNA of the CDR3 is TGTGCCAGCACCCTTTGGACAGGGCAAGGCTACACCTTC.

In its sample, this clonotype was seen a few times. The V and J genes are TRBV6-5 and TRBJ1-2; D is perhaps TRBD1 (5 bases). The CDR3 runs to 15 residues. Germline V gene data show CDR1 as MNHEY and CDR2 as SVGAGI. The V and J ends lost 5 bases and 4 bases respectively, with 17 bases between them. The CDR3 loop reads CASSTRGEGSYGYTF. The DNA of the CDR3 is TGTGCCAGCAGTACTCGGGGGGAGGGGTCCTATGGCTACACCTTC.

This clonotype was seen ten or more times. This chain uses TRBV7-9 with TRBJ2-5, with D perhaps matching TRBD2 (6 bases). Germline V gives CDR1 SEHNR, CDR2 FQNEAQ (reference sequence). V lost 7 bases and J lost 2, with 11 bases in between. The CDR3 extends over 13 amino acids. CDR3 nucleotide sequence: TGTGCCAGCAACCTAGCGACTCAAGAGACCCAGTACTTC. Encoded protein: CASNLATQETQYF.

A few counts support this clonotype. This chain uses TRBV11-1 with TRBJ1-1; 7 nucleotides agree with TRBD1. In germline, CDR1 is SGHAT, CDR2 FQDESV (reference sequence). The CDR3 sequence is 17 residues long. Germline trimming cut 4 bases from V and 4 bases from J; bases unmatched to any gene: 15. This CDR3 reads CASSSPRAGGVGTEAFF. As DNA, the CDR3 is TGTGCCAGCAGCTCCCCCCGGGCAGGGGGTGTGGGCACTGAAGCTTTCTTT.

In this sample, this clonotype turned up a few times. V gene TRBV12-3 or TRBV12-4 combines with J gene TRBJ2-2; no definite D call. The V gene lost 2 bases and the J gene lost 4 bases, with 8 bases spanning the gap. The CDR3 extends over 14 amino acids. CDR3 nucleotide sequence: TGTGCCAGCAGTTTAATTAAGGCCACCGGGGAGCTGTTTTTT. Amino acid sequence: CASSLIKATGELFF.

V gene TRBV12-3 or TRBV12-4 combines with J gene TRBJ1-1; 10 bases fit TRBD1. This CDR3 has 15 amino acids. J gave up 3 bases and V 5 bases, and 6 bases lay outside the gene matches. CDR3 coding DNA: TGTGCCAGCAGTCAGACCGGGACAGGGGACACTGAAGCTTTCTTT. The encoded protein is CASSQTGTGDTEAFF.

This clonotype was seen only a few times. Possible read error: a much larger clone is one base away. This chain connects TRBV10-3 to TRBJ1-1, with D maybe TRBD1 (5 bases). The CDR3 has 14 residues. Germline V gene data show CDR1 as ENHRY and CDR2 as SYGVKD. CDR3: CAVSEDISYTEAFF. The CDR3 DNA follows: TGTGCCGTCAGTGAGGACATCAGCTACACTGAAGCTTTCTTT.

The chain combines TRBV6-1 with TRBJ2-2, with 14 bases lining up with TRBD2. Germline CDR1 reads MNHNS; CDR2 reads SASEGT. J was trimmed by 4 bases and V by 6 bases; bases with no gene match: 13. The length of the CDR3 is 19 residues. The CDR3 is CASRDGLAGGGISTGELFF. The CDR3 nucleotides read TGTGCCAGCAGAGATGGACTAGCGGGAGGAGGGATCAGCACCGGGGAGCTGTTTTTT.

This clonotype was recorded many times. The chain couples TRBV27 to TRBJ2-4; perhaps TRBD2 as D (6 bases). Trimming stripped 6 bases from V and 7 bases from J, with 13 bases between. The CDR3 consists of 13 residues. Germline assignment: CDR1 MNHEY and CDR2 SMNVEV (reference sequence). The CDR3 nucleotides read TGTGCCAGCAGGTGGCAGGGAGGTAACATTCAGTACTTC. It specifies CASRWQGGNIQYF.

This clonotype came up many times. The CDR3 bases are TGTGCCAGCGGTACTGGGGGGACAGGCACTGAAGCTTTCTTT. It encodes CASGTGGTGTEAFF. The chain links TRBV6-5 to TRBJ1-1, with TRBD1 matching 8 bases. Germline loops: CDR1 MNHEY, CDR2 SVGAGI. The CDR3 runs 14 residues. V shed 8 bases and J 4 bases; nucleotides not matched to a gene: 9.

The rearrangement links TRBV20-1 to TRBJ2-5, with 11 bases lining up with TRBD2. This CDR3 is 15 amino acids long. CDR1 and CDR2 (germline): DFQATT, SNEGSKA (reference sequence). Losses at the gene ends were 8 bases for V and 4 bases for J; bases not matched to a gene: 12. The CDR3 DNA reads TGCAGTCCCCACTTTAGCGGGGGGGCGTTAGAGACCCAGTACTTC. Translated: CSPHFSGGALETQYF.

In its sample, this clonotype was seen many times. The V call is TRBV12-3 or TRBV12-4, the J call TRBJ2-7, with TRBD1 matching over 9 bases. Trimming took 6 bases from V and 4 from J; bases not matched to a gene: 4. The length of the CDR3 is 13 residues. In DNA form, the CDR3 reads TGTGCCAGCAGGGGGACAGGGCAATACGAGCAGTACTTC. Amino acid sequence: CASRGTGQYEQYF.

The chain has TRBV4-1 and TRBJ2-7; 8 nucleotides match TRBD2. Germline CDR1 and CDR2: MGHRA and YSYEKL. This CDR3 region has 15 residues. V was clipped by 4 bases and J by 4 bases; unmatched bases: 9. CDR3 nucleotides: TGCGCCAGCAGCCTCATGGCGGGGGGAGGGTACGAGCAGTACTTC. Translated, it gives CASSLMAGGGYEQYF.

This clonotype has at least ten counts. The genes are TRBV5-1 and TRBJ1-1, with no clear D. V was clipped by 3 bases and J by 8 bases, with 14 bases between them. The CDR3 is made up of 13 amino acids. Germline V gene lookup returns CDR1 SGHRS and CDR2 YFSETQ. The CDR3 spells CASSSRLSDEAFF. The CDR3 DNA reads TGCGCCAGCAGCTCCCGGTTATCTGACGAAGCTTTCTTT.

This rearrangement joins TRBV5-6 to TRBJ2-7, with 8 bases lining up with TRBD1. Germline loops: CDR1 SGHDT, CDR2 YYEEEE. The CDR3 runs 15 residues. Trimming at V came to 4 bases and at J to 2 bases, leaving 8 bases not matched to a gene. The CDR3 DNA reads as TGTGCCAGCAGCCGAGCGGACAGGGCTACCTACGAGCAGTACTTC. It translates to CASSRADRATYEQYF.

The chain links TRBV30 to TRBJ2-6; D gene ambiguous. V was shortened by 0 bases and J by 0 bases, with 9 bases between the two germline ends. There are 16 residues in the CDR3. CDR1 and CDR2 (germline): GTSNPN, SVGIG (reference sequence). CDR3 sequence: CAWSVHRNSGANVLTF. DNA for the CDR3: TGTGCCTGGAGTGTACATAGGAACTCTGGGGCCAACGTCCTGACTTTC.

This chain joins TRBV15 and TRBJ2-2, with 8 bases matching TRBD1. The CDR3 has 18 amino acids. J lost 7 bases, V lost 1 base, and 14 bases had no gene match. The germline V gene encodes CDR1 LNHNV and CDR2 YYDKDF (reference sequence). The CDR3 sequence: CATSRAPRGRRNDGELFF. The CDR3 region has the DNA TGTGCCACCAGCAGAGCTCCCAGGGGGCGACGAAACGACGGGGAGCTGTTTTTT. The full variable domain, in which reference TRBV15 and TRBJ2-2 provide the parts outside the CDR3, is DAMVIQNPRYQVTQFGKPVTLSCSQTLNHNVMYWYQQKSSQAPKLLFHYYDKDFNNEADTPDNFQSRRPNTSFCFLDIRSPGLGDTAMYLCATSRAPRGRRNDGELFFGEGSRLTVL.

This clonotype was found many times. The chain has TRBV12-3 or TRBV12-4 and TRBJ2-5; D possibly corresponds to TRBD2 (6 bases). V lost 6 bases and J lost 1, with 15 bases in between. CDR3 length: 15 amino acids. The CDR3 bases are TGTGCCAGCAGCCCAACCCGGGACTTCCAAGAGACCCAGTACTTC. The encoded protein is CASSPTRDFQETQYF.

This clonotype was picked up a small number of times. The rearrangement links TRBV6-1 to TRBJ2-7; 10 bases fit TRBD1. V was clipped by 2 bases and J by 5 bases; unmatched bases: 3. Germline V CDR1 and CDR2: MNHNS, SASEGT. The CDR3 runs 14 residues. DNA for the CDR3: TGTGCCAGCAGTGAATATGGGACAGGGGACGAGCAGTACTTC. It encodes CASSEYGTGDEQYF.